The 21 T cell receptor beta chains given below trace back to one sample, sequenced in a study of blood T cell repertoires in COVID-19. Only in-frame clones appear in the TCRdb table, and some are missing; sequencing was by immunoSEQ multiplex PCR. This table has about 100,000 clones, 80% to 90% appearing once. Material for sequencing was peripheral blood. These receptors were taken from a man between 60 and 75 years old with acute or convalescent COVID-19.

V usage is TRBV13 and J usage is TRBJ2-3; D gene uncertain. Between the trimmed V and J ends, which lost 8 bases and 1 base, there was a span of 10 bases. The CDR3 is 13 residues long. Germline CDR1 PRHDT, CDR2 FYEKMQ (reference sequence). DNA for the CDR3: TGTGCCAGCCTTTGGCTCGGCACAGATACGCAGTATTTT. Its protein is CASLWLGTDTQYF.

The CDR3 loop is CASSEEDREGFEQYF. The CDR3 DNA sequence: TGTGCCAGCAGTGAAGAGGACAGGGAAGGGTTCGAGCAGTACTTC. V and J are TRBV2 and TRBJ2-7, with 8 bases that match TRBD1. Germline-derived CDR1 and CDR2 are SNHLY and FYNNEI. V dropped 1 base and J dropped 6; count of bases not matched to a gene: 8. This CDR3 contains 15 residues.

For this clone: Relative to the germline gene, one junction end is altered; a read error may explain this. This CDR3 reads CASSLGWTANPGELFF. The CDR3 coding sequence is TGTGCCAGCAGCTTAGGTTGGACAGCGAACCCCGGGGAGCTGTTTTTT. This chain links TRBV5-6 with TRBJ2-2, with D possibly TRBD1 on 6 matching bases. The CDR3 has 16 amino acids. Germline-derived CDR1 and CDR2 are SGHDT and YYEEEE.

The chain employs TRBV5-6 and TRBJ1-3; D uncertain. The V gene lost 0 bases and the J gene lost 2 bases, with 6 bases spanning the gap. The germline V gene encodes CDR1 SGHDT and CDR2 YYEEEE. The CDR3 has 14 residues. The CDR3, as DNA: TGTGCCAGCAGCTTGGTGGGCCCTGGAAACACCATATATTTT. It is translated as CASSLVGPGNTIYF.

In this sample, this clone turned up once. V usage is TRBV9 and J usage is TRBJ1-3; TRBD1 is a possible D gene (5 bases). Germline CDR1 is SGDLS and CDR2 is YYNGEE. Trimming stripped 0 bases from V and 7 bases from J, with 17 bases between. The CDR3 consists of 16 residues. The CDR3 nucleotides are TGTGCCAGCAGCGTAGCCCCTCGACAGAGTGATAACACCATATATTTT. This translates into CASSVAPRQSDNTIYF.

The chain links TRBV9 to TRBJ2-5, with D possibly TRBD2 on 6 matching bases. V was trimmed by 4 bases and J by 4 bases, leaving 17 bases between them. The CDR3 runs to 15 residues. Germline lookup yields CDR1 SGDLS and CDR2 YYNGEE. CDR3 residues: CASSPGTSSAETQYF. Written as DNA, the CDR3 is TGTGCCAGCAGCCCCGGGACTTCATCAGCAGAGACCCAGTACTTC.

This clone is a singleton in its sample. The rearrangement uses TRBV11-3 and TRBJ2-1; D not resolved. Germline-derived CDR1 and CDR2 are SGHNT and YENEEA. The CDR3 spans 12 residues. V was clipped by 3 bases and J by 5 bases, with 5 bases between them. The CDR3 DNA reads as TGTGCCAGCAGCTTTGGAGACAATGAGCAGTTCTTC. The encoded protein is CASSFGDNEQFF.

V gene TRBV7-7 combines with J gene TRBJ2-5; D gene unclear. Looked up from germline, CDR1 is SSHAT and CDR2 is FNYEAQ (reference sequence). CDR3 length: 14 amino acids. V was shortened by 4 bases and J by 4 bases, with 13 bases between the two germline ends. In DNA, the CDR3 is TGTGCCAGCAGCTCCCTAGGCCCCCGAGAGACCCAGTACTTC. Amino acids: CASSSLGPRETQYF.

The V gene is TRBV6-1, the J gene TRBJ1-5, with unresolved D. This CDR3 spans 12 amino acids. Germline V gene sequence: CDR1 MNHNS, CDR2 SASEGT. The ends were cut back, 3 bases at V and 6 bases at J, with 6 bases in the middle. The CDR3 here is CASSDPGQPQHF. In DNA, the CDR3 is TGTGCCAGCAGTGATCCGGGTCAGCCCCAGCATTTT.

The V call is TRBV28, the J call TRBJ1-2, with unresolved D. The CDR3 contains 13 residues. Deletions cut 2 bases from V and 4 bases from J, with 8 bases between. The germline CDR1 and CDR2 sequences are MDHEN and SYDVKM. CDR3 DNA: TGTGCCAGCAGTTTAGGCCAGGTCTATGGCTACACCTTC. Amino acids: CASSLGQVYGYTF.

The V and J genes are TRBV4-3 and TRBJ2-1; weak D call: TRBD2 (6 bases). The CDR3 runs 16 residues. CDR1 and CDR2 from the germline V gene are LGHNA and YSLEER. V was clipped by 4 bases and J by 5 bases, with 18 bases between them. In DNA, the CDR3 is TGCGCCAGCAGCCGGGGGACTCCGCGACCAGACAATGAGCAGTTCTTC. It is translated as CASSRGTPRPDNEQFF.

This sequence joins TRBV24-1 and TRBJ2-1; 8 nucleotides agree with TRBD2. V gave up 3 bases and J gave up 8 bases; unmatched junction bases: 11. The CDR3 runs to 16 residues. The V gene's germline CDR1 is KGHDR and CDR2 SFDVKD. CDR3 sequence reads: CATSDAGGGPLHEQFF. DNA of the CDR3: TGTGCCACCAGTGATGCGGGGGGAGGGCCTCTCCATGAGCAGTTCTTC.

The chain combines TRBV9 with TRBJ1-1, with D perhaps matching TRBD1 (5 bases). The CDR3 runs 15 residues. CDR1 and CDR2 from the germline V gene are SGDLS and YYNGEE. The V end lost 3 bases, the J end lost 1 base, and 13 bases lay between the germline ends. The CDR3 spells CASSDPLQGNTEAFF. The CDR3 region has the DNA TGTGCCAGCAGCGACCCACTGCAGGGGAACACTGAAGCTTTCTTT.

V and J are TRBV30 and TRBJ1-1; D gene uncertain. V gave up 1 base and J gave up 7 bases, with 7 bases separating them. The CDR3 runs 11 residues. Germline V CDR1 and CDR2: GTSNPN, SVGIG (reference sequence). Here the CDR3 reads CAWSGGLEAFF. CDR3 in DNA: TGTGCCTGGAGTGGAGGCCTTGAAGCTTTCTTT.

The table lists this clone with a count of one. This chain links TRBV7-9 with TRBJ1-4; D is undetermined. The germline gives CDR1 SEHNR, CDR2 FQNEAQ (reference sequence). The CDR3 extends over 14 amino acids. V was pared by 5 bases and J by 7 bases, with 14 bases between. The CDR3 spells CASSPIGGSEKLFF. The CDR3 bases are TGTGCCAGCAGCCCAATAGGAGGGAGTGAAAAACTGTTTTTT.

This chain connects TRBV10-3 to TRBJ2-1; 15 bases are a match to TRBD2. CDR3 length: 14 residues. Per the germline V gene, CDR1 is ENHRY and CDR2 is SYGVKD. V was pared by 10 bases and J by 10 bases, with 8 bases of the junction left unmatched. The CDR3 loop reads CATNPGLAGGEQFF. CDR3 DNA: TGTGCCACGAATCCGGGACTAGCGGGAGGAGAGCAGTTCTTC.

CDR3 loop: CASSLGQVNTEAFF. The CDR3 DNA reads TGTGCCAGCAGCCTGGGACAGGTGAACACTGAAGCTTTCTTT. The rearrangement joins TRBV6-5 to TRBJ1-1; 8 nucleotides match TRBD1. V gave up 6 bases and J gave up 0 bases; unmatched junction bases: 3. CDR1 is MNHEY and CDR2 is SVGAGI in the germline V gene. The CDR3 sequence is 14 residues long.

The rearrangement links TRBV5-4 to TRBJ2-7; tentatively, D is TRBD2 (6 bases). The CDR3 consists of 16 residues. V gave up 4 bases and J gave up 2 bases, with 19 bases separating them. CDR1 and CDR2 (germline): SGHNT, YYREEE (reference sequence). The CDR3 region has the DNA TGTGCCAGCAGCCCCGGCGGGGCTAGCAGAACCTACGAGCAGTACTTC. Translation gives CASSPGGASRTYEQYF. Filled out from reference TRBV5-4 and TRBJ2-7, the complete variable domain reads ETGVTQSPTHLIKTRGQQVTLRCSSQSGHNTVSWYQQALGQGPQFIFQYYREEENGRGNFPPRFSGLQFPNYSSELNVNALELDDSALYLCASSPGGASRTYEQYFGPGTRLTVT.

The chain is built from TRBV5-4 and TRBJ2-7, with 7 bases aligning to TRBD1. V lost 3 bases to trimming and J lost 5 bases; unmatched junction nucleotides: 8. The germline CDR1 and CDR2 sequences are SGHNT and YYREEE (reference sequence). The CDR3 sequence is 14 residues long. The CDR3 is CASSSGQVRNEQYF. CDR3 nucleotides: TGTGCCAGCAGCTCCGGACAGGTTAGGAACGAGCAGTACTTC.

The chain carries TRBV19 and TRBJ1-1; 10 bases match TRBD1. Germline lookup yields CDR1 LNHDA and CDR2 SQIVND (reference sequence). This CDR3 comprises 14 residues. The ends lost 5 bases at V and 5 bases at J; junction bases unmatched: 5. CDR3 DNA: TGTGCCAGTAGTGCCGGGACAGGGGTAACTGAAGCTTTCTTT. It translates to CASSAGTGVTEAFF. The full variable domain, its missing parts supplied by reference TRBV19 and TRBJ1-1, is DGGITQSPKYLFRKEGQNVTLSCEQNLNHDAMYWYRQDPGQGLRLIYYSQIVNDFQKGDIAEGYSVSREKKESFPLTVTSAQKNPTAFYLCASSAGTGVTEAFFGQGTRLTVV.

This chain connects TRBV27 to TRBJ1-5, with 8 bases lining up with TRBD1. The CDR3 totals 16 residues. Germline lookup yields CDR1 MNHEY and CDR2 SMNVEV (reference sequence). The V gene end was trimmed by 6 bases and the J gene end by 0 bases; junction bases not matched to a gene: 7. CDR3 sequence: CASSIGTGHSNQPQHF. Written as DNA, the CDR3 is TGTGCCAGCAGCATCGGGACAGGTCATAGCAATCAGCCCCAGCATTTT.